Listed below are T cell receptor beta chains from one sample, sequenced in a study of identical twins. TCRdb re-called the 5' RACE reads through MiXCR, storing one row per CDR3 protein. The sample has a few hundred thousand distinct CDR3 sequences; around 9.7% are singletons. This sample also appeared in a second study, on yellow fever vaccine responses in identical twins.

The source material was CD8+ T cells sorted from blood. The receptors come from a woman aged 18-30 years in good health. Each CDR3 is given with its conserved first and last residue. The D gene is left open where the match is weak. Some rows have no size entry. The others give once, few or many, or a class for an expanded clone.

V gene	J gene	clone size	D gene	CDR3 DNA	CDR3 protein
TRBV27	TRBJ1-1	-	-	TGTGCCAGCGGCGGGTTTATGAGGAACACTGAAGCTTTCTTT	CASGGFMRNTEAFF
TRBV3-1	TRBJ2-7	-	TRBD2	TGTGCCAGCAGAGTGTCGACTAGCGTGGGAGGCGAGCAGTACTTC	CASRVSTSVGGEQYF
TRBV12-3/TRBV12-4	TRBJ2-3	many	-	TGTGCCAGCAGTTTAAGTCAGGACACAGATACGCAGTATTTT	CASSLSQDTDTQYF
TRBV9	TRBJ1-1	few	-	TGTGCCAGCAGCAATAATAAGCTGGACCCTAAGGAAGCTTTCTTT	CASSNNKLDPKEAFF
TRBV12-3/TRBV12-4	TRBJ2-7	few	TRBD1	TGTGCCAGCAGGAATAGCCGGGACAGCTCCTACGAGCAGTACTTC	CASRNSRDSSYEQYF
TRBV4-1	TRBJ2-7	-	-	TGCGCCAGCAGCCCCATCACAGGGAAGTACGACGAGCAGTACTTC	CASSPITGKYDEQYF
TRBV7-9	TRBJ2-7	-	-	TGTGCCAGCAGTACCCCGCGGACGGAGGGGTCGGCCGAGCAGTACTTC	CASSTPRTEGSAEQYF
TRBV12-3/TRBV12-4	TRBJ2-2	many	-	TGTGCCAGCAACCACCCCGACAAGAACACCGGGGAGCTGTTTTTT	CASNHPDKNTGELFF
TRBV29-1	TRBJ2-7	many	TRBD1	TGCAGCGCAGGAGACAGGGAGCCCTACGAGCAGTACTTC	CSAGDREPYEQYF
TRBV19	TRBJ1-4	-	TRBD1	TGTGCCAGTAGCTCCCGCGATCATGCCGGGACAGGGAATGAAAAACTGTTTTTT	CASSSRDHAGTGNEKLFF
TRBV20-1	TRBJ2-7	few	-	TGCAGTGCTAGGTGGGGCCTCTACGAGCAGTACTTC	CSARWGLYEQYF
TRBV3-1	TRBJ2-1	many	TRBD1	TGTGCCAGCAGCCGGGAACCGACAGGGGTCGAGGGGGGAGAGCAGTTCTTC	CASSREPTGVEGGEQFF
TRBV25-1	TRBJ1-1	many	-	TGTGCCAGCAGTGAGACAACAAACACTGAAGCTTTCTTT	CASSETTNTEAFF
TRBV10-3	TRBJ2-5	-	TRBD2	TGTGCCATCAGCCATGATCGGGGACTAGCGGGATTCCAAGAGACCCAGTACTTC	CAISHDRGLAGFQETQYF
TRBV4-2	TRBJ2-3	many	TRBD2	TGTGCCAGCAGCCAAGAGCCGGGACTAGCGGCCCTCGGAGATACGCAGTATTTT	CASSQEPGLAALGDTQYF
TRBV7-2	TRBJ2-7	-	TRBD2	TGTGCCAGCAGCATGGGACTAGCGGCGGCCTACGAGCAGTACTTC	CASSMGLAAAYEQYF
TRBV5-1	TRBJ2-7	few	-	TGCGCCAGCGGGTCGGGTCCGCGGCGGCACGAGCAGTACTTC	CASGSGPRRHEQYF
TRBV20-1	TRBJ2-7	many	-	TGCAGTGCTAGAGGCACCCTCATGGGCTACGAGCAGTACTTC	CSARGTLMGYEQYF
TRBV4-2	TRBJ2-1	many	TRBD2	TGTGCCAGCAGCCCCTCCGGAGTAGCGGGAGGGCCGGGGTATGAGCAGTTCTTC	CASSPSGVAGGPGYEQFF
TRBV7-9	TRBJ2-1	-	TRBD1	TGTGCCAGCAGCTCCAAGACAGGGGAAAACCTCAATGAGCAGTTCTTC	CASSSKTGENLNEQFF
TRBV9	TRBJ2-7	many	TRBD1	TGTGCCAGCAGCGTAGCTCAGACAGGGCAAATCTACGAGCAGTACTTC	CASSVAQTGQIYEQYF
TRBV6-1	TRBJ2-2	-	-	TGTGCCAGCATCCCGCGGGAAGACACCGGGGAGCTGTTTTTT	CASIPREDTGELFF